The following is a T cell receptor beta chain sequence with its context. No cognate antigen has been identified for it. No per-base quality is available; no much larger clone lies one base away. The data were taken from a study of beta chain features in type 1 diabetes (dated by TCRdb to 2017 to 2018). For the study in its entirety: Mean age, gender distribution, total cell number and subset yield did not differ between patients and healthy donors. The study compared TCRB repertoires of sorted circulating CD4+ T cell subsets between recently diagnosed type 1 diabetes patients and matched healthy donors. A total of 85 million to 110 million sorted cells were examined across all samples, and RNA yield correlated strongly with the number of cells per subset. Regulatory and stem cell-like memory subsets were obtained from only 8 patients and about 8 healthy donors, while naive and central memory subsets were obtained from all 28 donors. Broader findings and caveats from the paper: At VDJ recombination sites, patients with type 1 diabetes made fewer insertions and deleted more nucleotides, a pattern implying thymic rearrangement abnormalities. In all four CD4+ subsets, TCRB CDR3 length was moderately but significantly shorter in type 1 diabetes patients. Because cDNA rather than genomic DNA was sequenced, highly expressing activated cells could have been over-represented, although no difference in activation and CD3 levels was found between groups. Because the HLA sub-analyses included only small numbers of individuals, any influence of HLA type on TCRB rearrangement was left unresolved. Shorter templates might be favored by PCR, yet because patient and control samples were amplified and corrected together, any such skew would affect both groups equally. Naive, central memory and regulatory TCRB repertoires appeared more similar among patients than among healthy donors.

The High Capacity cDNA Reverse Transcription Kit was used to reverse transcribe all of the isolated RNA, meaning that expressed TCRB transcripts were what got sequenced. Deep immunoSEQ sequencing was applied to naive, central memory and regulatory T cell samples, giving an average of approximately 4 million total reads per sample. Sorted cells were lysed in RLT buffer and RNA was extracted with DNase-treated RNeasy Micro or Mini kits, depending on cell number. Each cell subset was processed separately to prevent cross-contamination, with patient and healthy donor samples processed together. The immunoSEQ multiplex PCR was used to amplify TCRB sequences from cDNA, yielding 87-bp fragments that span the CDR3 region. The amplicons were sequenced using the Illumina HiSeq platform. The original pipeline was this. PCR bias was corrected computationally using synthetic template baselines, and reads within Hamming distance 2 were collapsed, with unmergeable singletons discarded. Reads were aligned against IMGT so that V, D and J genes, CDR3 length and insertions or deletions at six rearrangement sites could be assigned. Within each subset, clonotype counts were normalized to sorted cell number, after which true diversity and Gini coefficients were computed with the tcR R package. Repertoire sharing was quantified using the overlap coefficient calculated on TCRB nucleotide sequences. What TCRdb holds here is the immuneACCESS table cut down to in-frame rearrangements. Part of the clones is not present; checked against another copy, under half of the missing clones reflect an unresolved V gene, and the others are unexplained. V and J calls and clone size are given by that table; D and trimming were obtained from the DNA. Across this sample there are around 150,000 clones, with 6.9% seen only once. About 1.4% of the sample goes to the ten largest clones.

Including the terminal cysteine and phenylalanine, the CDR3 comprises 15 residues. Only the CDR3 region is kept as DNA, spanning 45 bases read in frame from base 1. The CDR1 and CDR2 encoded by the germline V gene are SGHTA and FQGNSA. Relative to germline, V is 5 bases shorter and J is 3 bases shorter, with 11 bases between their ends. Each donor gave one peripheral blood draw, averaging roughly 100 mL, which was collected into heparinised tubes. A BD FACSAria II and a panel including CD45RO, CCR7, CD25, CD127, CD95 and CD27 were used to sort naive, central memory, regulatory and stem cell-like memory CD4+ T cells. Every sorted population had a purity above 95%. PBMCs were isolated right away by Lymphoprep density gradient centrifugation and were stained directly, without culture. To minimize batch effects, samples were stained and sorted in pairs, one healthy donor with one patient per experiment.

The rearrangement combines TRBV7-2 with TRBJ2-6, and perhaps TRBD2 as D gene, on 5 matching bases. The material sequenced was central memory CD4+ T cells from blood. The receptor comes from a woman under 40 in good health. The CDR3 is CASSAFSVGANVLTF. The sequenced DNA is TGTGCCAGCAGCGCATTTAGCGTTGGGGCCAACGTCCTGACTTTC.